Each of the 20 T cell receptor beta chains below was sequenced from the same sample in a study of CD8 T cells in Susac syndrome. Random hexamers served to reverse transcribe about 0.45 to 1 ug RNA. TCRdb reprocessed the immunoSEQ multiplex PCR reads with MiXCR, giving one entry per CDR3 protein. The profile shows roughly 200,000 distinct CDR3 sequences, 85% to 95% of them singletons. Sequencing was performed on CD4+ T cells from PBMCs. Receptors originate from a human donor in good health.

This chain joins TRBV6-2 or TRBV6-3 and TRBJ1-2; D perhaps matches TRBD1 (5 bases). The CDR3 extends over 16 amino acids. The germline V gene has CDR1 MNHEY and CDR2 SVGEGT. V lost 6 bases to trimming and J lost 8 bases, with 25 bases between them. CDR3 region: CASRGTGTSATRGYTF. Here the CDR3 DNA reads TGTGCCAGCAGGGGGACTGGGACTTCTGCGACTCGGGGCTACACCTTC.

The chain couples TRBV27 to TRBJ2-6; D may be TRBD1 (5 bases). The V gene lost 6 bases and the J gene lost 0 bases, with 6 bases spanning the gap. This CDR3 has 14 residues. The germline V gene encodes CDR1 MNHEY and CDR2 SMNVEV (reference sequence). The CDR3 DNA is TGTGCCAGCAGACAGGTCTCTGGGGCCAACGTCCTGACTTTC. Translated, it gives CASRQVSGANVLTF.

The chain recombines TRBV19 with TRBJ2-1; TRBD2 aligns across 9 bases. CDR1 is LNHDA, CDR2 SQIVND, per germline (reference sequence). Trimming cost V 1 base and J 8 bases; bases outside gene matches: 12. This CDR3 contains 17 residues. The CDR3: CASSIGRRGGIRHEQFF. CDR3 bases: TGTGCCAGTAGTATAGGGCGGCGGGGGGGCATCCGGCATGAGCAGTTCTTC.

CDR3 sequence (DNA): TGTGCCAGTAGACCTCGAGGGGAGGGCCATTATGGCTACACCTTC. Residues: CASRPRGEGHYGYTF. This chain connects TRBV19 to TRBJ1-2; TRBD1 might be the D (5 bases). CDR1 and CDR2 from the germline V gene are LNHDA and SQIVND (reference sequence). CDR3 length: 15 amino acids. The V gene lost 6 bases and the J gene lost 5 bases, with 19 bases spanning the gap.

Only one count was recorded for this clonotype. V gene TRBV7-2 combines with J gene TRBJ1-1, with D unresolved. The germline V and J ends were trimmed by 2 bases and 7 bases, with 17 bases remaining between them. This CDR3 has 15 amino acids. In germline, CDR1 is SGHTA, CDR2 FQGNSA. The CDR3 DNA reads as TGTGCCAGCAGCTTACGGGCAGCTCTTACCTTTGAAGCTTTCTTT. Its protein is CASSLRAALTFEAFF.

V gene TRBV12-3 or TRBV12-4 combines with J gene TRBJ1-5; D gene uncertain. There are 15 residues in the CDR3. V dropped 10 bases and J dropped 6 bases, with 22 bases sitting between them. For the CDR3, the DNA is TGTGCCACCAGGTGGAGGACGGGAGGTGGTCAGCCCCAGCATTTT. This encodes CATRWRTGGGQPQHF.

CDR3 sequence (DNA): TGTGCCAGCAGAGACTTTCAGGGGGCGCGGAGAGCTTTCTTT. This gives the protein CASRDFQGARRAFF. V gene TRBV6-5 combines with J gene TRBJ1-1; 8 bases match TRBD1. V shed 6 bases, J shed 10 bases, and the junction held 13 bases outside the gene matches. Germline assignment: CDR1 MNHEY and CDR2 SVGAGI. The CDR3 is made up of 14 amino acids.

The chain links TRBV29-1 to TRBJ1-6; 10 bases agree with TRBD1. Germline CDR1 SQVTM, CDR2 ANQGSEA. V shed 6 bases, J shed 8 bases, and the junction held 1 base outside the gene matches. The CDR3 has 12 residues. CDR3 sequence: CSVGTGDSPLHF. In nucleotides, the CDR3 is TGCAGCGTAGGGACAGGGGATTCACCCCTCCACTTT. The full variable domain, its missing parts supplied by reference TRBV29-1 and TRBJ1-6, is SAVISQKPSRDICQRGTSLTIQCQVDSQVTMMFWYRQQPGQSLTLIATANQGSEATYESGFVIDKFPISRPNLTFSTLTVSNMSPEDSSIYLCSVGTGDSPLHFGNGTRLTVT.

The chain couples TRBV7-2 to TRBJ2-7; TRBD2 aligns across 9 bases. The ends lost 1 base at V and 1 base at J; junction bases unmatched: 8. CDR1 is SGHTA, CDR2 FQGNSA, per germline. The CDR3 runs to 17 residues. DNA of the CDR3: TGTGCCAGCAGCTTAGTTGGCGGGGGGGCTGAGTCCTACGAGCAGTACTTC. This translates into CASSLVGGGAESYEQYF.

A single count supports this clonotype. The chain combines TRBV28 with TRBJ2-5; D possibly corresponds to TRBD2 (7 bases). CDR3 length: 16 amino acids. V was shortened by 8 bases and J by 4 bases, with 23 bases between the two germline ends. Germline lookup yields CDR1 MDHEN and CDR2 SYDVKM. The CDR3 reads CASGPWGRGAPETQYF. CDR3 nucleotide sequence: TGTGCCAGCGGCCCCTGGGGACGGGGGGCCCCAGAGACCCAGTACTTC.

The V and J genes are TRBV18 and TRBJ2-2; TRBD2 agrees at 13 bases. J gave up 0 bases and V 3 bases, and 7 bases lay outside the gene matches. CDR1 KGHSH and CDR2 LQKENI come from the germline V gene. The CDR3 contains 19 residues. The CDR3 bases are TGTGCCAGCTCACCGTTCGGGACTAGCGGGACCTCGAACACCGGGGAGCTGTTTTTT. Its protein product is CASSPFGTSGTSNTGELFF.

The chain couples TRBV10-3 to TRBJ2-7; 10 bases align to TRBD1. J gave up 3 bases and V 6 bases, and 5 bases lay outside the gene matches. The CDR3 contains 14 residues. Germline CDR1 is ENHRY and CDR2 is SYGVKD. Here the CDR3 reads CAIRGDRGNYEQYF. CDR3 nucleotide sequence: TGTGCCATCAGGGGGGACAGGGGAAACTACGAGCAGTACTTC.

The chain is built from TRBV4-1 and TRBJ2-1; D call uncertain. The CDR3 length is 14 residues. In germline, CDR1 is MGHRA, CDR2 YSYEKL. Between the trimmed V and J ends, which lost 0 bases and 4 bases, there was a span of 7 bases. CDR3 region: CASSQDMRYNEQFF. CDR3 bases: TGCGCCAGCAGCCAAGACATGAGGTACAATGAGCAGTTCTTC.

The chain carries TRBV28 and TRBJ2-7, with 7 bases lining up with TRBD2. Unmatched junction bases numbered 10, after V lost 5 bases and J lost 3 bases. This CDR3 contains 15 residues. Germline values: CDR1 MDHEN, CDR2 SYDVKM. Written as DNA, the CDR3 is TGTGCCAGCAGTCTCACGGGGGGTCTCCACTACGAGCAGTACGTC. Amino acids: CASSLTGGLHYEQYV.

The chain employs TRBV5-1 and TRBJ2-1; the match to TRBD2 covers 11 bases. The CDR3 contains 15 residues. The germline V gene has CDR1 SGHRS and CDR2 YFSETQ. Losses at the gene ends were 1 base for V and 7 bases for J; bases not matched to a gene: 4. CDR3 bases: TGCGCCAGCAGCTTGACACTAGCGGGGGAAAATGAGCAGTTCTTC. This translates into CASSLTLAGENEQFF.

The chain joins TRBV3-1 to TRBJ1-5, with 12 bases matching TRBD1. From germline, CDR1 is LGHDT and CDR2 YNNKEL (reference sequence). The J segment lost 6 bases and the V segment lost 4 bases, leaving 7 bases of the junction unmatched. The CDR3 is 16 amino acids. The CDR3 loop is CASSPGTGGFGQPQHF. The CDR3 bases are TGTGCCAGCAGCCCCGGGACAGGGGGCTTTGGTCAGCCCCAGCATTTT. The variable domain in full, with the rest retrieved from reference TRBV3-1 and TRBJ1-5, is DTAVSQTPKYLVTQMGNDKSIKCEQNLGHDTMYWYKQDSKKFLKIMFSYNNKELIINETVPNRFSPKSPDKAHLNLHINSLELGDSAVYFCASSPGTGGFGQPQHFGDGTRLSIL.

V usage is TRBV4-3 and J usage is TRBJ1-1; D gene uncertain. CDR3 length equals 15 residues. The germline V and J ends were trimmed by 0 bases and 7 bases, with 15 bases remaining between them. Germline assignment: CDR1 LGHNA and CDR2 YSLEER. In nucleotides, the CDR3 is TGCGCCAGCAGCCAAGATGGTTCCCGACCTTATGAAGCTTTCTTT. Translated, it gives CASSQDGSRPYEAFF.

V and J are TRBV6-2 or TRBV6-3 and TRBJ1-1, with a tentative D call TRBD1 (5 bases). V was pared by 5 bases and J by 0 bases, with 13 bases between. The CDR3 sequence is 15 residues long. Germline V lookup: CDR1 MNHEY, CDR2 SVGEGT. CDR3 amino acids: CASSDAQGMNTEAFF. CDR3 DNA sequence: TGTGCCAGCAGTGACGCTCAGGGAATGAACACTGAAGCTTTCTTT.

In this sample, this clonotype turned up once. This rearrangement joins TRBV10-3 to TRBJ2-5; either TRBD1 or TRBD2 may supply D (5 bases each). Trimming shortened V by 3 bases and J by 5 bases, and 7 bases separated the two germline ends. The CDR3 totals 12 residues. Germline V gene lookup returns CDR1 ENHRY and CDR2 SYGVKD. As DNA, the CDR3 is TGTGCCATCAGTGACGGGGCTGAGACCCAGTACTTC. Residues: CAISDGAETQYF.

The rearrangement links TRBV18 to TRBJ2-3, with 12 bases identical to TRBD2. The CDR3 runs to 16 residues. Germline V CDR1 and CDR2: KGHSH, LQKENI. Trimming at V came to 6 bases and at J to 0 bases, leaving 4 bases not matched to a gene. Written as DNA, the CDR3 is TGTGCCAGCTCTGGACTAGCGGGACCAAGCACAGATACGCAGTATTTT. This gives the protein CASSGLAGPSTDTQYF.